The 18 T cell receptor beta chains in this list originate from one sample, sequenced in a study of cytomegalovirus exposure and HLA in healthy donors. The PCR contained 60 Vbeta and 13 Jbeta primers. Libraries were prepared by immunoSEQ multiplex PCR; TCRdb keeps only in-frame clonotypes and omits some of them. The table has more than 110,000 clones, over 70% seen once. The sample consisted of PBMCs. The receptors stem from a man in his late teens or twenties in good health and CMV-seronegative.

The chain links TRBV5-1 to TRBJ2-5; 9 bases are a match to TRBD2. J was trimmed by 5 bases and V by 2 bases; bases with no gene match: 4. Germline-derived CDR1 and CDR2 are SGHRS and YFSETQ. The CDR3 is 14 amino acids. The CDR3 spells CASSFGTSYETQYF. The CDR3 nucleotides read TGCGCCAGCAGCTTCGGGACTAGCTACGAGACCCAGTACTTC.

This clone was recorded a few times. The V call is TRBV5-6, the J call TRBJ1-6; no clear D gene. The germline CDR1 and CDR2 sequences are SGHDT and YYEEEE. The CDR3 is made up of 13 amino acids. Trimming took 0 bases from V and 6 from J, leaving 4 bases between them. The CDR3 region is CASSLAGNSPLHF. CDR3 sequence (DNA): TGTGCCAGCAGCTTGGCCGGTAATTCACCCCTCCACTTT.

The genes are TRBV7-8 and TRBJ2-5, with D maybe TRBD1 (6 bases). With 0 bases removed from V and 4 bases from J, the gap between germline ends came to 9 bases. From germline, CDR1 is SGHVS and CDR2 FQNEAQ. The CDR3 is 14 amino acids. The CDR3 DNA is TGTGCCAGCAGCTTAGCTTTCAGGGGAGAGACCCAGTACTTC. Amino acids: CASSLAFRGETQYF.

This sequence joins TRBV7-9 and TRBJ1-2; D gene ambiguous. Germline V gives CDR1 SEHNR, CDR2 FQNEAQ (reference sequence). The V end was cut by 2 bases, the J end by 8 bases, with 12 bases between. This CDR3 comprises 13 residues. CDR3 sequence (DNA): TGTGCCAGCAGCTTACTGACATCTTTGGGCTACACCTTC. Translating gives CASSLLTSLGYTF.

The V gene is TRBV5-8, the J gene TRBJ1-5, with D uncertain. Trimming removed 0 bases at V and 0 bases at J, with 19 bases between. Germline CDR1 SGHTS, CDR2 YDEGEE. This CDR3 has 19 amino acids. CDR3 in DNA: TGTGCCAGCAGCTTGGAACAACCAACGTCATTTTATAGCAATCAGCCCCAGCATTTT. It specifies CASSLEQPTSFYSNQPQHF.

The chain joins TRBV11-2 to TRBJ2-1; D may be TRBD1 (6 bases). CDR3 length equals 15 residues. V lost 2 bases and J lost 5, with 13 bases in between. Germline CDR1 and CDR2: SGHAT and FQNNGV. The chain's CDR3 is CASSLPKKGDNEQFF. Here the CDR3 DNA reads TGTGCCAGCAGCTTACCGAAAAAGGGGGACAATGAGCAGTTCTTC.

This chain joins TRBV11-2 and TRBJ2-7; 9 bases match TRBD1. The CDR3 runs 16 residues. In germline, CDR1 is SGHAT, CDR2 FQNNGV. The junction had 10 bases not matched to a gene; V was cut back by 2 bases and J by 5 bases. The CDR3 DNA sequence: TGTGCCAGCAGCTTAACAGCGAGGACAGGGGTGAACGAGCAGTACTTC. It translates to CASSLTARTGVNEQYF.

V usage is TRBV5-4 and J usage is TRBJ1-6, with no clear D. Per germline, CDR1 SGHNT and CDR2 YYREEE (reference sequence). V was shortened by 0 bases and J by 9 bases, with 13 bases between the two germline ends. There are 15 residues in the CDR3. CDR3 sequence reads: CASSLGGGVGSPLHF. DNA for the CDR3: TGTGCCAGCAGCTTGGGAGGTGGCGTCGGTTCACCCCTCCACTTT.

V gene TRBV5-6 combines with J gene TRBJ1-3; TRBD1 is a possible D gene (5 bases). The CDR3 extends over 14 amino acids. Germline V gene lookup returns CDR1 SGHDT and CDR2 YYEEEE. Trimming left V 6 bases short and J 7 bases short, with 17 bases between. Here the CDR3 reads CASTNQDRRNTIYF. The CDR3 DNA is TGTGCCAGCACAAATCAAGACAGACGTAACACCATATATTTT. The variable domain in full, completed from reference TRBV5-6 and TRBJ1-3, reads DAGVTQSPTHLIKTRGQQVTLRCSPKSGHDTVSWYQQALGQGPQFIFQYYEEEERQRGNFPDRFSGHQFPNYSSELNVNALLLGDSALYLCASTNQDRRNTIYFGEGSWLTVV.

The chain is built from TRBV4-3 and TRBJ2-7, with D possibly being TRBD2 (7 bases). Germline loops: CDR1 LGHNA, CDR2 YSLEER. Trimming removed 0 bases at V and 3 bases at J, with 15 bases between. This CDR3 has 16 amino acids. CDR3 protein: CASSQEVGGGNYEQYF. The CDR3 DNA reads TGCGCCAGCAGCCAAGAGGTGGGAGGGGGGAACTACGAGCAGTACTTC.

This sequence joins TRBV4-3 and TRBJ1-2; TRBD1 aligns across 8 bases. Trimming cost V 4 bases and J 6 bases; bases outside gene matches: 7. Looked up from germline, CDR1 is LGHNA and CDR2 is YSLEER. The CDR3 extends over 14 amino acids. In DNA, the CDR3 is TGCGCCAGCAGCCCAACGGACAGGGTGAATGGCTACACCTTC. Encoded protein: CASSPTDRVNGYTF.

The gene calls are TRBV6-5 and TRBJ1-2, with D perhaps TRBD1 (5 bases). Germline V lookup: CDR1 MNHEY, CDR2 SVGAGI. This CDR3 has 13 amino acids. The V and J ends lost 3 bases and 1 base respectively, with 6 bases between them. CDR3 DNA sequence: TGTGCCAGCAGTTATCAGGGTAACTATGGCTACACCTTC. Residues: CASSYQGNYGYTF.

Details on this clone: At one end, the junction sequence differs from germline, possibly due to a read error. The J gene is TRBJ1-4, the V gene TRBV7-9, with TRBD1 identical over 8 bases. Looked up from germline, CDR1 is SEHNR and CDR2 is FQNEAQ (reference sequence). The CDR3 contains 15 residues. The CDR3 region has the DNA TGTTCCAGCAGCTACGGACAGGGCGCTAATGAAAAACTGTTTTTT. This sequence encodes CSSSYGQGANEKLFF.

This sequence joins TRBV20-1 and TRBJ1-1, with unresolved D. Germline V gives CDR1 DFQATT, CDR2 SNEGSKA (reference sequence). V was trimmed by 3 bases and J by 5 bases, leaving 7 bases between them. This CDR3 comprises 11 residues. The CDR3, as DNA: TGCAGTGCTAGGGGGAGTACTGAAGCTTTCTTT. As protein: CSARGSTEAFF.

The CDR3 loop is CASSPPSESFSTDTQYF. CDR3 DNA sequence: TGTGCCAGCTCACCACCGTCGGAGTCGTTTAGCACAGATACGCAGTATTTT. The chain links TRBV18 to TRBJ2-3; no reliable D call. Trimming shortened V by 0 bases and J by 0 bases, and 13 bases separated the two germline ends. This CDR3 contains 17 residues. Germline V lookup: CDR1 KGHSH, CDR2 LQKENI.

The genes are TRBV9 and TRBJ2-6; the D gene is possibly TRBD1 (6 bases). The CDR3 consists of 16 residues. V lost 1 base, J lost 4 bases, and 12 bases lay in between. The germline V gene has CDR1 SGDLS and CDR2 YYNGEE. CDR3 DNA: TGTGCCAGCAGCGTAACAGGGAGAATCGGGGCCAACGTCCTGACTTTC. Protein: CASSVTGRIGANVLTF.

The CDR3 loop reads CASSTRTGSEQYF. CDR3 DNA: TGTGCCAGCAGCACAAGGACAGGGAGCGAGCAGTACTTC. The gene calls are TRBV9 and TRBJ2-7; TRBD1 agrees at 8 bases. This CDR3 comprises 13 residues. V lost 4 bases and J lost 6; bases outside the gene matches: 6. Germline assignment: CDR1 SGDLS and CDR2 YYNGEE.

Of note for this clone: The germline gene is not matched at one end of the junction; a read error may be the cause. The chain carries TRBV7-7 and TRBJ2-5; a possible D gene is TRBD1 (5 bases). This CDR3 has 13 amino acids. CDR1 and CDR2 from the germline V gene are SSHAT and FNYEAQ (reference sequence). The CDR3, as DNA: TGTGCTAGCAGCCAGGGTGCCCGAGAGACCCAGTACTTC. Protein: CASSQGARETQYF.